These 22 T cell receptor beta chains originate from one sample sequenced in a study of response to subunit inactivated influenza vaccine (dated by TCRdb to 2016 to 2019). The method behind the library was RT-PCR. The instrument was an Illumina HiSeq 2500. Using fastp at Q25 and MiXCR, TCRdb reprocessed the public reads and kept productive beta chains. Rows with a matching CDR3 protein are joined into one entry that keeps the most common DNA and genes. The sample has roughly 700,000 distinct CDR3 sequences on record, about 15% of them singletons. The top ten clonotypes cover 6.5% to 8.5% of the sample. The sample was PBMCs from blood, taken around 15 days before vaccination. The source is a man aged 50 to 59 who received an inactivated influenza vaccine. Donor details come from another sample of the same person, matched by shared clones.

The chain has TRBV12-3 or TRBV12-4 and TRBJ1-2; no clear D. The CDR3 is made up of 12 amino acids. Trimming shortened V by 3 bases and J by 7 bases, and 9 bases separated the two germline ends. In DNA form, the CDR3 reads TGTGCCAGCAGTTTGGATTGGTCTGGCTACACCTTC. As protein: CASSLDWSGYTF.

The chain joins TRBV2 to TRBJ2-7, with a possible D match to TRBD2 (5 bases). The V end was cut by 4 bases, the J end by 7 bases, with 14 bases between. The CDR3 contains 13 residues. CDR1 and CDR2 (germline): SNHLY, FYNNEI. Here the CDR3 DNA reads TGTGCCAGCAGTGGTTTGAGGGTAAATGAGCAGTACTTC. It yields the protein CASSGLRVNEQYF.

The rearrangement uses TRBV7-2 and TRBJ1-3; maybe TRBD1 (5 bases). Deletions cut 6 bases from V and 0 bases from J, with 12 bases between. The CDR3 contains 15 residues. Looked up from germline, CDR1 is SGHTA and CDR2 is FQGNSA. The CDR3 is CASSPQGSSGNTIYF. The CDR3 DNA follows: TGTGCCAGCAGTCCTCAGGGTAGCTCTGGAAACACCATATATTTT.

This clonotype turned up a few times. DNA of the CDR3: TGTGCCACCAGCCGGACAGGGGGGGAGAATGGCTACACCTTC. The encoded protein is CATSRTGGENGYTF. The chain couples TRBV24-1 to TRBJ1-2; TRBD1 agrees at 10 bases. V was pared by 7 bases and J by 6 bases, with 7 bases of the junction left unmatched. The CDR3 loop spans 14 amino acids. The germline CDR1 and CDR2 sequences are KGHDR and SFDVKD.

This clonotype was seen a few times. CDR3 nucleotide sequence: TGCGCCAGCAGCCAAGATCTATTCGGGTACGAGCAGTACTTC. Translated, it gives CASSQDLFGYEQYF. The V gene is TRBV4-3, the J gene TRBJ2-7, with D uncertain. The germline V and J ends were trimmed by 0 bases and 4 bases, with 10 bases remaining between them. In germline, CDR1 is LGHNA, CDR2 YSLEER. The CDR3 runs 14 residues.

The chain employs TRBV7-6 and TRBJ2-1; 10 nucleotides match TRBD1. The CDR3 runs 15 residues. The germline V gene encodes CDR1 SGHVS and CDR2 FNYEAQ. V trimming: 3 bases; J trimming: 8 bases; junction bases outside the gene matches: 7. Written as DNA, the CDR3 is TGTGCCAGCAGCTTGGAGTCCGGGACAGGGGATGAGCAGTTCTTC. Translating gives CASSLESGTGDEQFF.

This clonotype showed up just a few times. The CDR3 DNA reads TGCAGTGCTGACCCCGAGGGGGTTCACGCGACCCAGTACTTC. Its protein is CSADPEGVHATQYF. The J gene is TRBJ2-5, the V gene TRBV20-1; possibly TRBD1 for D (6 bases). This CDR3 is 14 amino acids long. Germline V gene data show CDR1 as DFQATT and CDR2 as SNEGSKA (reference sequence). Deletions cut 5 bases from V and 7 bases from J, with 20 bases between.

V is TRBV28 and J is TRBJ2-3; 7 nucleotides line up with TRBD2. Germline loops: CDR1 MDHEN, CDR2 SYDVKM. The CDR3 runs 16 residues. The J segment lost 3 bases and the V segment lost 7 bases, leaving 13 bases of the junction unmatched. CDR3 sequence (DNA): TGTGCCAGCACGACAAGAGGGAGGGGTACTACAGATACGCAGTATTTT. Protein product: CASTTRGRGTTDTQYF.

The chain uses TRBV6-5 and TRBJ2-7; D might be TRBD1 or TRBD2, each matching 5 bases. From germline, CDR1 is MNHEY and CDR2 SVGAGI. The CDR3 consists of 15 residues. Trimming removed 1 base from V and 4 bases from J, with 14 bases in between. CDR3 region: CASSYYRPGGYEQYF. CDR3 in DNA: TGTGCCAGCAGTTACTACCGGCCTGGGGGATACGAGCAGTACTTC.

This clonotype was counted ten times or more. The rearrangement uses TRBV28 and TRBJ2-3; D is perhaps TRBD1 (6 bases). Per germline, CDR1 MDHEN and CDR2 SYDVKM. The CDR3 covers 14 residues. V was pared by 2 bases and J by 6 bases, with 12 bases between. Written as DNA, the CDR3 is TGTGCCAGCAGTTTACAGGGGCCGATGGATACGCAGTATTTT. It translates to CASSLQGPMDTQYF.

In its sample, this clonotype was seen many times. V is TRBV6-2 or TRBV6-3 and J is TRBJ2-3; possibly TRBD1 for D (6 bases). The germline gives CDR1 MNHEY, CDR2 SVGEGT. The CDR3 is 13 residues long. V was trimmed by 5 bases and J by 3 bases, leaving 9 bases between them. The CDR3 DNA reads TGTGCCAGCAGTGGACAGTTAACAGATACGCAGTATTTT. Protein sequence: CASSGQLTDTQYF.

This clonotype has more than one count but fewer than ten. The rearrangement links TRBV7-2 to TRBJ1-2, with D hard to call. V lost 2 bases and J lost 4, with 14 bases in between. The CDR3 consists of 15 residues. Germline lookup yields CDR1 SGHTA and CDR2 FQGNSA. The CDR3 nucleotides read TGTGCCAGCAGCTTAACAGATCGAATAAGCTATGGCTACACCTTC. It codes for CASSLTDRISYGYTF.

The rearrangement joins TRBV20-1 to TRBJ2-1; the match to TRBD1 covers 8 bases. The V gene's germline CDR1 is DFQATT and CDR2 SNEGSKA (reference sequence). This CDR3 region has 13 residues. V gave up 1 base and J gave up 9 bases; unmatched junction bases: 5. CDR3 sequence reads: CSARGRGRGEQFF. The CDR3 bases are TGCAGTGCTAGAGGCAGGGGGCGCGGTGAGCAGTTCTTC.

The chain carries TRBV27 and TRBJ1-2; TRBD1 matches at 7 bases. This CDR3 is 14 amino acids long. V was clipped by 8 bases and J by 2 bases; unmatched bases: 8. Germline loops: CDR1 MNHEY, CDR2 SMNVEV (reference sequence). The CDR3 loop reads CASRPPTGNYGYTF. The CDR3 DNA is TGTGCCAGCCGTCCTCCGACAGGGAACTATGGCTACACCTTC.

The gene calls are TRBV6-4 and TRBJ2-3; D is unresolved. The germline CDR1 and CDR2 sequences are MRHNA and SNTAGT. This CDR3 contains 14 residues. The V end lost 3 bases, the J end lost 0 bases, and 7 bases lay between the germline ends. The CDR3 sequence: CASSDTPSTDTQYF. In DNA, the CDR3 is TGTGCCAGCAGTGATACCCCTAGCACAGATACGCAGTATTTT.

A word on this clonotype: One junction end disagrees with the germline gene, perhaps due to a read error. The CDR3 coding sequence is TGTGCTAGCAGCCTAGGGACAGACACAGATACGCAGTATTTT. It encodes CASSLGTDTDTQYF. V and J are TRBV7-7 and TRBJ2-3; TRBD1 agrees at 7 bases. CDR3 length: 14 amino acids. Per germline, CDR1 SSHAT and CDR2 FNYEAQ (reference sequence).

A few counts support this clonotype. This sequence joins TRBV6-2 or TRBV6-3 and TRBJ1-1, with D unresolved. Looked up from germline, CDR1 is MNHEY and CDR2 is SVGEGT. The CDR3 covers 13 residues. Trimming removed 2 bases from V and 4 bases from J, with 8 bases in between. The CDR3 DNA sequence: TGTGCCAGCAGTTACGAGGGTTTCACTGAAGCTTTCTTT. This encodes CASSYEGFTEAFF.

This clonotype was recorded at least ten times. The CDR3 is CASSQGLGYTGELFF. The CDR3, as DNA: TGCGCCAGCAGCCAAGGGCTAGGGTACACCGGGGAGCTGTTTTTT. This chain connects TRBV4-3 to TRBJ2-2; D unresolved. CDR1 and CDR2 (germline): LGHNA, YSLEER. The length of the CDR3 is 15 residues. Trimming took off 1 base at V and 3 bases at J, with 9 bases between the two ends.

There are a few counts of this clonotype. A read error may be the cause here, since a much bigger clone is one base away. This chain uses TRBV29-1 with TRBJ1-5; D is undetermined. Germline values: CDR1 SQVTM, CDR2 ANQGSEA. V lost 4 bases, J lost 0 bases, and 7 bases lay in between. The CDR3 is 13 amino acids. CDR3 nucleotides: TGCAGCGTTGGGGAGTATAGCAATCAGCCCCAGCATTTT. It specifies CSVGEYSNQPQHF.

This chain links TRBV3-1 with TRBJ1-2, with 7 bases identical to TRBD1. The V and J ends lost 1 base and 2 bases, in that order; junction bases with no gene match: 4. Per the germline V gene, CDR1 is LGHDT and CDR2 is YNNKEL (reference sequence). CDR3 length: 15 amino acids. In DNA, the CDR3 is TGTGCCAGCAGCCAAGCGGGACAGCTAAACTATGGCTACACCTTC. Amino acid sequence: CASSQAGQLNYGYTF.

This clonotype was detected ten times or more. The rearrangement joins TRBV10-2 to TRBJ2-3; 8 nucleotides align to TRBD1. Germline V gene sequence: CDR1 WSHSY, CDR2 SAAADI. This CDR3 contains 16 residues. V lost 2 bases, J lost 4 bases, and 8 bases stayed unmatched. The CDR3 spells CASSERGDRGADTQYF. CDR3 in DNA: TGCGCCAGCAGTGAGCGGGGCGACAGGGGTGCAGATACGCAGTATTTT.

This clonotype was seen more than once but under ten times. The rearrangement joins TRBV20-1 to TRBJ1-2; D unclear. The V end lost 5 bases, the J end lost 2 bases, and 15 bases lay between the germline ends. Per the germline V gene, CDR1 is DFQATT and CDR2 is SNEGSKA (reference sequence). The CDR3 contains 14 residues. CDR3 DNA: TGCAGTGCTCCCGTTACAGCCCGGAACTATGGCTACACCTTC. As protein: CSAPVTARNYGYTF.